One and the same sample provided the 15 T cell receptor beta chains below, sequenced in a study of T-cell reconstitution after alpha-beta-depleted transplantation in children (TCRdb year 2016). Interpreted using the paper, the treatment or condition label stands for: allogeneic hematopoietic cell transplantation with graft depleted of TCRalphabeta T cells and CD19 B cells. Library creation used PCR. The sample was run on an Illumina HiSeq 2500. Molecular barcoding was employed in the preparation of TCR libraries, with unique molecular identifiers being used to normalize TCRbeta repertoire quantification. The public reads were reprocessed in TCRdb via fastp at Q25 and MiXCR, keeping in-frame beta chains. Entries are consolidated by CDR3 protein sequence, retaining the most common genes and DNA. This sample comprises 300,000 to 400,000 distinct CDR3 sequences, under 20% of them detected only once. The ten largest clones take up about 41% of the sample.

The source was PBMCs, mostly from graft donor cells, collected 360 days after TCRalphabeta/CD19-depleted stem cell transplant. The receptor source for this set is a male patient aged 2-15 years who had a stem cell transplant for acute lymphoblastic leukemia, so the T cells may come from the graft donor.

CDR3 protein: CAISVQAGVYEQYF. The CDR3 nucleotides are TGTGCCATCAGTGTTCAAGCTGGCGTCTACGAGCAGTACTTC. The chain recombines TRBV10-3 with TRBJ2-7; D is uncertain. Looked up from germline, CDR1 is ENHRY and CDR2 is SYGVKD. The V and J ends lost 4 bases and 3 bases respectively, with 13 bases between them. This CDR3 region has 14 residues.

This clonotype was observed many times. The chain carries TRBV7-3 and TRBJ2-5; 11 nucleotides line up with TRBD1. J lost 4 bases, V lost 5 bases, and 6 bases had no gene match. This CDR3 has 15 residues. Germline values: CDR1 SGHTA, CDR2 FQGTGA. CDR3 bases: TGTGCCAGCAGCGCTGGACAGGGGGCGCGAGAGACCCAGTACTTC. Encoded protein: CASSAGQGARETQYF.

The CDR3 sequence is CASSQVGSELGFSEQFF. CDR3 nucleotide sequence: TGCGCCAGCAGCCAAGTAGGTTCGGAGCTCGGTTTTTCTGAGCAGTTCTTC. This sequence joins TRBV4-1 and TRBJ2-1; D unresolved. The germline gives CDR1 MGHRA, CDR2 YSYEKL. The CDR3 covers 17 residues. V lost 1 base and J lost 9, with 22 bases in between.

Notes on this clonotype: A much more abundant neighbour one base away suggests this may be a read error. The conserved phenylalanine or tryptophan normally closing the CDR3 is absent here, so this likely arose from a read error. This chain links TRBV20-1 with TRBJ2-1; 7 positions agree with TRBD2. The CDR3 spans 14 residues. After removal of 5 bases from V and 0 bases from J, the junction contained 4 bases not matched to a gene. CDR1 is DFQATT and CDR2 is SNEGSKA in the germline V gene (reference sequence). The CDR3 DNA reads TGCAGTGCTTTGGCTAGCGGCTCCTACAATGAGCAGTTCCTC. It yields the protein CSALASGSYNEQFL.

Only a few counts were recorded for this clonotype. V gene TRBV27 combines with J gene TRBJ1-1, with a weak D call TRBD1 (5 bases). Germline V gives CDR1 MNHEY, CDR2 SMNVEV (reference sequence). CDR3 length: 14 residues. Trimming left V 6 bases short and J 1 base short, with 12 bases between. The CDR3 spells CASRIGTGNTEAFF. The CDR3 nucleotides are TGTGCCAGCAGAATCGGGACCGGGAACACTGAAGCTTTCTTT.

This clonotype showed up just a few times. This chain links TRBV7-6 with TRBJ2-7; D may be TRBD2 (6 bases). This CDR3 spans 15 amino acids. The germline CDR1 and CDR2 sequences are SGHVS and FNYEAQ. The V end was cut by 3 bases, the J end by 3 bases, with 15 bases between. CDR3 amino acids: CASSFTRVGGYEQYF. The DNA of the CDR3 is TGTGCCAGCAGCTTTACCAGGGTGGGAGGCTACGAGCAGTACTTC.

V is TRBV28 and J is TRBJ1-6; tentative D call: TRBD1 (5 bases). The CDR3 extends over 15 amino acids. CDR1 is MDHEN, CDR2 SYDVKM, per germline. V was cut by 5 bases and J by 0 bases, with 8 bases left in between. Here the CDR3 DNA reads TGTGCCAGCAGTAGGGGCCGCTCCTATAATTCACCCCTCCACTTT. Translation: CASSRGRSYNSPLHF.

This clonotype was detected a few times. V and J are TRBV7-8 and TRBJ2-5, with D perhaps TRBD2 (5 bases). CDR1 and CDR2 from the germline V gene are SGHVS and FQNEAQ. The ends were cut back, 2 bases at V and 5 bases at J, with 12 bases in the middle. The CDR3 has 14 residues. The CDR3 nucleotides are TGTGCCAGCAGCTTAAGGACTCCCGGGGAGACCCAGTACTTC. Protein product: CASSLRTPGETQYF.

The V call is TRBV29-1, the J call TRBJ1-1; 9 bases align to TRBD1. Germline loops: CDR1 SQVTM, CDR2 ANQGSEA. Trimming at V came to 7 bases and at J to 1 base, leaving 19 bases not matched to a gene. This CDR3 is 18 amino acids long. Here the CDR3 reads CSALMWNGQGWTNTEAFF. In DNA form, the CDR3 reads TGCAGCGCACTCATGTGGAACGGACAGGGGTGGACGAACACTGAAGCTTTCTTT.

This chain links TRBV3-1 with TRBJ2-2; D is perhaps TRBD1 or TRBD2 (6 bases each). Germline CDR1 is LGHDT and CDR2 is YNNKEL (reference sequence). The CDR3 covers 19 residues. CDR3 in amino acids: CTPARVLAGHPPNTGELFF. In nucleotides, the CDR3 is TGTACCCCCGCCCGGGTTCTCGCGGGACACCCCCCGAACACCGGGGAGCTGTTTTTT.

This clonotype showed up just a few times. This chain links TRBV12-3 or TRBV12-4 with TRBJ2-3; D not resolved. There are 13 residues in the CDR3. The ends were cut back, 2 bases at V and 4 bases at J, with 7 bases in the middle. CDR3 nucleotide sequence: TGTGCCAGCAGTTTACACCCGTCAGATACGCAGTATTTT. Protein: CASSLHPSDTQYF.

This clonotype occurred a few times. V gene TRBV27 combines with J gene TRBJ1-6; 10 nucleotides line up with TRBD1. V lost 6 bases to trimming and J lost 9 bases; unmatched junction nucleotides: 5. CDR3 length: 14 amino acids. CDR1 and CDR2 from the germline V gene are MNHEY and SMNVEV (reference sequence). DNA for the CDR3: TGTGCCAGCAGAGAAGGGACAGGGGTTTCACCCCTCCACTTT. It encodes CASREGTGVSPLHF.

The CDR3 spells CSVGFPGTGYPYEQYF. In DNA, the CDR3 is TGCAGCGTTGGATTTCCCGGGACAGGATATCCCTACGAGCAGTACTTC. The genes are TRBV29-1 and TRBJ2-7, with 8 bases identical to TRBD1. Germline V gene sequence: CDR1 SQVTM, CDR2 ANQGSEA. The CDR3 spans 16 residues. The J segment lost 2 bases and the V segment lost 4 bases, leaving 13 bases of the junction unmatched.

The chain couples TRBV4-2 to TRBJ2-7; 13 nucleotides line up with TRBD2. With V trimmed by 1 base and J by 2 bases, 2 bases remained unmatched. The germline V gene encodes CDR1 LGHNA and CDR2 YNFKEQ. The length of the CDR3 is 16 residues. The CDR3 reads CASSQAGLAGAYEQYF. The CDR3 coding sequence is TGTGCCAGCAGCCAAGCTGGACTAGCGGGAGCCTACGAGCAGTACTTC.

This clonotype was counted at least ten times. This chain joins TRBV7-2 and TRBJ2-5; 7 nucleotides match TRBD2. The CDR3 extends over 17 amino acids. CDR1 SGHTA and CDR2 FQGNSA come from the germline V gene. V trimming: 3 bases; J trimming: 3 bases; junction bases outside the gene matches: 13. The CDR3 loop is CASSLFPSSGVKETQYF. CDR3 bases: TGTGCCAGCAGCTTGTTTCCATCCAGCGGGGTTAAAGAGACCCAGTACTTC.